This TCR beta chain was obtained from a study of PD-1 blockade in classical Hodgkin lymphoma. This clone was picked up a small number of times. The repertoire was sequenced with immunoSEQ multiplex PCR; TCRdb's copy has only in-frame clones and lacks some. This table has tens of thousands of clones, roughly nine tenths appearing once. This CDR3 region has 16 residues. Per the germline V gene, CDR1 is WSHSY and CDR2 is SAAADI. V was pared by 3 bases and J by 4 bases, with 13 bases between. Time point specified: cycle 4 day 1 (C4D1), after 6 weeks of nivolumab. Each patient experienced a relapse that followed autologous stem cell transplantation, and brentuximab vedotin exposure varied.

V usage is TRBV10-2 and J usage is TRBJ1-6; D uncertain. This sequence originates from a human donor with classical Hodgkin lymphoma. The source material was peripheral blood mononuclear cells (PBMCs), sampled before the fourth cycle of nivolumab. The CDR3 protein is CASSERPGRYNSPLHF. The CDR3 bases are TGCGCCAGCAGTGAAAGACCGGGTCGTTATAATTCACCCCTCCACTTT.